This T cell receptor (beta chain) was profiled in a study of CD8 T cells in ankylosing spondylitis. TCRdb itself ran the 5' RACE reads through MiXCR, one entry per CDR3 protein. The table lists more than 5,000 distinct CDR3 sequences, 2.1% of them singletons. Ten or more counts support this clonotype. The germline V and J ends were trimmed by 0 bases and 8 bases, with 17 bases remaining between them. Germline V gives CDR1 SGDLS, CDR2 YYNGEE. The CDR3 contains 15 residues. The sample taken for sequencing was blood, either unsorted or a sorted T cell fraction (not recorded which). This receptor was taken from a male donor with ankylosing spondylitis or in good health (not recorded which). The rearrangement links TRBV9 to TRBJ1-2; no definite D call. DNA of the CDR3: TGTGCCAGCAGCGTAGACTCGGATAGATCGGAGGGCTACACCTTC. Translated: CASSVDSDRSEGYTF.